The 18 T cell receptor beta chains presented below share a single source sample, sequenced in a study of T cell repertoires in cytomegalovirus infection. TCRdb called the reads again in MiXCR, with one record for every CDR3 protein. The table lists under 850,000 distinct CDR3 sequences, approximately 34% of them singletons. Sequencing was performed on PBMCs. These receptors originate from a human donor in good health (CMV status not recorded). Some clones in this sample may be carry-over from other donors' samples.

This clonotype was counted between two and nine times. This chain connects TRBV10-3 to TRBJ2-3; D is possibly TRBD2 (5 bases). Germline V gene lookup returns CDR1 ENHRY and CDR2 SYGVKD. Trimming removed 5 bases from V and 2 bases from J, with 11 bases in between. The CDR3 sequence is 14 residues long. The CDR3 reads CAISLTGSTDTQYF. In DNA form, the CDR3 reads TGTGCCATCAGTCTCACGGGATCCACAGATACGCAGTATTTT.

Concerning this clonotype itself: Compared with germline, one end of the junction differs, possibly owing to a read error. This chain joins TRBV6-6 and TRBJ1-2; 8 bases agree with TRBD1. Germline V gene data show CDR1 as MNHNY and CDR2 as SVGAGI (reference sequence). The CDR3 totals 15 residues. The CDR3 bases are TGTGCCAGCAGTGCCACCGGGACAGGAAACTATGGCTACCCCTTC. The encoded protein is CASSATGTGNYGYPF.

The chain joins TRBV6-6 to TRBJ2-1; D assignment may be TRBD1 or TRBD2 (6 bases each). Germline CDR1 MNHNY, CDR2 SVGAGI (reference sequence). The CDR3 loop spans 14 amino acids. V was clipped by 2 bases and J by 15 bases, with 20 bases between them. The CDR3, as DNA: TGTGCCAGCAGTTACGGGGGGCGGGAAAATGAGACGTTCTTC. It translates to CASSYGGRENETFF.

This clonotype was observed a few times. V usage is TRBV12-3 or TRBV12-4 and J usage is TRBJ1-4, with D possibly matching TRBD1 (5 bases). This CDR3 is built from 13 residues. V lost 5 bases and J lost 8, with 12 bases in between. DNA of the CDR3: TGTGCCAGCAGTCCTTGGACACGCGAAAAACTGTTTTTT. Translation gives CASSPWTREKLFF.

The chain recombines TRBV2 with TRBJ1-4, with a weak D call TRBD1 (6 bases). V was clipped by 8 bases and J by 2 bases, with 18 bases between them. This CDR3 is 16 amino acids long. CDR1 and CDR2 from the germline V gene are SNHLY and FYNNEI. The DNA for the CDR3 is TGTGCCAGCCGGAACAGGGTATTGCCGACTAATGAAAAACTGTTTTTT. It specifies CASRNRVLPTNEKLFF.

The chain has TRBV2 and TRBJ2-1; either TRBD1 or TRBD2 may supply D (6 bases each). Trimming took 2 bases from V and 9 from J, leaving 14 bases between them. Germline V gene lookup returns CDR1 SNHLY and CDR2 FYNNEI. The CDR3 covers 14 residues. This chain's CDR3 is CASSEPAPGAEQFF. The CDR3, as DNA: TGTGCCAGCAGTGAACCGGCTCCGGGGGCTGAGCAGTTCTTC.

This clonotype was found once. J is TRBJ1-5 and V is TRBV4-1; 12 bases map to TRBD1. The CDR3 spans 17 residues. V dropped 4 bases and J dropped 2; count of bases not matched to a gene: 6. Germline CDR1 is MGHRA and CDR2 is YSYEKL. This CDR3 is CASSLGTGGPGNQPQHF. In DNA, the CDR3 is TGCGCCAGCAGCCTCGGGACAGGGGGCCCGGGCAATCAGCCCCAGCATTTT.

The chain uses TRBV29-1 and TRBJ2-5; the D gene is possibly TRBD2 (5 bases). This CDR3 region has 15 residues. Germline V gene data show CDR1 as SQVTM and CDR2 as ANQGSEA. The V end was cut by 6 bases, the J end by 0 bases, with 17 bases between. Here the CDR3 reads CSVLPSGRYQETQYF. CDR3 nucleotides: TGCAGCGTCCTCCCAAGCGGACGTTACCAAGAGACCCAGTACTTC.

Comment on this clonotype: No conserved phenylalanine or tryptophan ends this CDR3, so it is likely a read error. This chain uses TRBV7-6 with TRBJ2-1; 13 bases map to TRBD2. The CDR3 runs 17 residues. CDR1 SGHVS and CDR2 FNYEAQ come from the germline V gene. Trimming cost V 4 bases and J 7 bases; bases outside gene matches: 10. The CDR3, as DNA: TGTGCCAGCAGCTCAAGGACTAGCGGGAGTGTACTAAATGAGCAGTTCTTA. Its protein is CASSSRTSGSVLNEQFL.

The V call is TRBV12-3 or TRBV12-4, the J call TRBJ1-1, with TRBD1 as a possible D gene (5 bases). Trimming removed 5 bases from V and 6 bases from J, with 16 bases in between. This CDR3 spans 14 amino acids. The CDR3 DNA reads as TGTGCCAGCAGTCCTCGACGGGTCAGGGCTGAAGCTTTCTTT. Its protein is CASSPRRVRAEAFF.

This clonotype showed up many times. V and J are TRBV5-4 and TRBJ2-1; 10 nucleotides match TRBD2. The V segment lost 1 base and the J segment 7 bases; nucleotides outside the gene matches: 8. This CDR3 region has 16 residues. Looked up from germline, CDR1 is SGHNT and CDR2 is YYREEE (reference sequence). The CDR3 nucleotides read TGTGCCAGCAGCTTGAGGCTAGCGGGAGTGTTGAATGAGCAGTTCTTC. Translated: CASSLRLAGVLNEQFF.

In its sample, this clonotype was seen once. The rearrangement links TRBV28 to TRBJ2-7, with a possible D match to TRBD2 (5 bases). V was trimmed by 3 bases and J by 3 bases, leaving 15 bases between them. This CDR3 has 15 amino acids. Per germline, CDR1 MDHEN and CDR2 SYDVKM. This chain's CDR3 is CASSFSSGSNYEQYF. The CDR3 DNA reads as TGTGCCAGCAGTTTTAGTAGTGGGAGTAACTACGAGCAGTACTTC.

The CDR3 DNA reads as TGTGCCAGCAGTTTATCGGGAATGGAGAGAGGGGCCAACGTCCTGACTTTC. The encoded protein is CASSLSGMERGANVLTF. The chain is built from TRBV28 and TRBJ2-6; D perhaps matches TRBD2 (5 bases). The V gene's germline CDR1 is MDHEN and CDR2 SYDVKM. The V end was cut by 1 base, the J end by 4 bases, with 14 bases between. This CDR3 contains 17 residues.

To note about this clonotype: A read error may explain this, as a much larger clone is one base away. This chain links TRBV12-3 or TRBV12-4 with TRBJ1-2; 8 bases align to TRBD1. CDR3 length: 13 amino acids. V dropped 2 bases and J dropped 6; count of bases not matched to a gene: 2. The CDR3 reads CASSLQGAHGYTF. CDR3 in DNA: TGTGCCAGCAGTTTACAGGGGGCGCATGGCTACACCTTC.

The chain's CDR3 is CASSPSTGYEQYF. In DNA, the CDR3 is TGCGCCAGCAGCCCCTCGACAGGCTACGAGCAGTACTTC. The chain uses TRBV4-1 and TRBJ2-7; possibly TRBD1 for D (6 bases). The length of the CDR3 is 13 residues. Looked up from germline, CDR1 is MGHRA and CDR2 is YSYEKL. Trimming removed 4 bases at V and 3 bases at J, with 10 bases between.

J is TRBJ2-7 and V is TRBV10-3; the D call may be TRBD1 or TRBD2 (5 bases each). The V end was cut by 6 bases, the J end by 6 bases, with 12 bases between. CDR1 and CDR2 (germline): ENHRY, SYGVKD. This CDR3 region has 12 residues. This CDR3 is CAISTGRGEQYF. DNA of the CDR3: TGTGCCATCAGCACAGGTCGGGGCGAGCAGTACTTC.

This clonotype was observed a few times. This chain links TRBV27 with TRBJ2-5; D may be TRBD2 (5 bases). The CDR3 runs to 14 residues. In germline, CDR1 is MNHEY, CDR2 SMNVEV (reference sequence). The V and J ends lost 2 bases and 2 bases respectively, with 9 bases between them. CDR3 coding DNA: TGTGCCAGCAGTTTAATCCCGGGACAAGAGACCCAGTACTTC. Its translation: CASSLIPGQETQYF.

The chain recombines TRBV12-3 or TRBV12-4 with TRBJ2-6; TRBD2 matches at 7 bases. The CDR3 consists of 16 residues. V gave up 5 bases and J gave up 2 bases; unmatched junction bases: 6. Here the CDR3 DNA reads TGTGCCAGCAGTCCCCGGGGAGGGGCTGGGGCCAACGTCCTGACTTTC. This encodes CASSPRGGAGANVLTF.